This TCR beta chain was identified in a study of T cell changes during pregnancy in multiple sclerosis. CDR3 length: 16 amino acids. V dropped 5 bases and J dropped 0; count of bases not matched to a gene: 6. Per germline, CDR1 MNHEY and CDR2 SMNVEV (reference sequence). Repertoires were generated with immunoSEQ multiplex PCR, while TCRdb's copy carries only in-frame clones and drops some. In the table there are about 44,000 clones, around 96% of which are singletons. This specimen was peripheral blood, taken in the second trimester of pregnancy. J is TRBJ2-1 and V is TRBV27; 8 bases are shared with TRBD1. The receptor was derived from a female donor with multiple sclerosis, enrolled in a pregnancy study. This chain's CDR3 is CASSTGDRLSYNEQFF. The DNA for the CDR3 is TGTGCCAGCAGTACGGGGGACAGGCTCTCCTACAATGAGCAGTTCTTC.